Below are 21 T cell receptor beta chains sequenced from a single sample in a study of blood T cell repertoires in COVID-19 (dated by TCRdb to the early 2020s). Library generation was performed with the immunoSEQ multiplex PCR assay. In its TCRdb copy, this immuneACCESS table keeps in-frame sequences only and misses some clones. Where compared with another copy, unresolved V genes explain less than half of these, and the others have no known cause. This sample is represented by around 180,000 clones; 80% to 90% of them were singletons. The ten largest clones represent 9.5% to 12% of the sample. Source material: peripheral blood. The source of these receptors is a human donor with active or convalescent COVID-19. The donor label of this sample is uncertain.

CDR3 coding DNA: TGTGCCAGCAGCGTAGGCGGGGGGCTTGCCGGGGAGCTGTTTTTT. Its translation: CASSVGGGLAGELFF. This chain uses TRBV9 with TRBJ2-2; 8 nucleotides agree with TRBD2. Germline-derived CDR1 and CDR2 are SGDLS and YYNGEE. V was clipped by 0 bases and J by 6 bases; unmatched bases: 4. This CDR3 is built from 15 residues.

The chain uses TRBV13 and TRBJ2-5; TRBD1 agrees at 9 bases. Trimming took 3 bases from V and 5 from J; bases not matched to a gene: 1. The CDR3 sequence is 13 residues long. CDR1 and CDR2 (germline): PRHDT, FYEKMQ (reference sequence). CDR3 region: CASSFTGGETQYF. CDR3 coding DNA: TGTGCCAGCAGCTTCACAGGGGGCGAGACCCAGTACTTC.

The table lists this clone with a count of one. The chain has TRBV2 and TRBJ2-5, with 10 positions matching TRBD1. The CDR3 contains 15 residues. Trimming removed 5 bases from V and 7 bases from J; junction bases left unmatched: 10. Germline V gives CDR1 SNHLY, CDR2 FYNNEI. CDR3 sequence reads: CASSLGTGAGGTQYF. CDR3 DNA: TGTGCCAGCAGTCTAGGGACAGGGGCAGGAGGGACCCAGTACTTC.

V is TRBV15 and J is TRBJ2-4; D unclear. This CDR3 has 16 residues. The germline V and J ends were trimmed by 4 bases and 0 bases, with 13 bases remaining between them. Germline-derived CDR1 and CDR2 are LNHNV and YYDKDF (reference sequence). CDR3 region: CATSTPVPLAKNIQYF. CDR3 in DNA: TGTGCCACCAGCACACCGGTACCCTTAGCCAAAAACATTCAGTACTTC.

This rearrangement joins TRBV3-1 (or the pseudogene TRBV3-2) to TRBJ1-2, with a weak D call TRBD1 (6 bases). Germline CDR1 and CDR2: LGHDT and YNNKEL (reference sequence). V lost 0 bases, J lost 8 bases, and 13 bases lay in between. This CDR3 is 14 amino acids long. CDR3 in amino acids: CASSQESGGLGYTF. The DNA of the CDR3 is TGTGCCAGCAGCCAAGAATCGGGGGGCCTAGGCTACACCTTC.

This rearrangement joins TRBV5-4 to TRBJ2-3, with D possibly matching TRBD2 (6 bases). The germline V gene has CDR1 SGHNT and CDR2 YYREEE (reference sequence). This CDR3 region has 15 residues. Trimming removed 0 bases at V and 0 bases at J, with 8 bases between. CDR3 region: CASSLVGGSTDTQYF. The CDR3 DNA follows: TGTGCCAGCAGCTTGGTTGGGGGGAGCACAGATACGCAGTATTTT.

The chain links TRBV5-1 to TRBJ2-5; 9 positions agree with TRBD2. CDR1 is SGHRS, CDR2 YFSETQ, per germline. CDR3 length: 15 amino acids. Germline trimming cut 5 bases from V and 6 bases from J; bases unmatched to any gene: 11. In nucleotides, the CDR3 is TGCGCCAGCAGGGACGAGCGGGAGGCTCTCAAGACCCAGTACTTC. Translating it yields CASRDEREALKTQYF.

CDR3 residues: CASILNSPGQETQYF. The CDR3, as DNA: TGTGCCAGCATTCTAAATAGTCCAGGACAAGAGACCCAGTACTTC. This chain uses TRBV7-9 with TRBJ2-5; D not certain. The V and J ends lost 7 bases and 2 bases respectively, with 17 bases between them. Germline V gene lookup returns CDR1 SEHNR and CDR2 FQNEAQ (reference sequence). This CDR3 spans 15 amino acids.

This chain links TRBV19 with TRBJ2-1; D is possibly TRBD1 (6 bases). This CDR3 is 12 amino acids long. Trimming shortened V by 9 bases and J by 7 bases, and 13 bases separated the two germline ends. The germline V gene encodes CDR1 LNHDA and CDR2 SQIVND (reference sequence). The CDR3: CASQFTGNEQFF. The CDR3 DNA follows: TGTGCCAGCCAATTTACAGGGAATGAGCAGTTCTTC.

This chain joins TRBV9 and TRBJ2-3, with a possible D match to TRBD2 (5 bases). V lost 3 bases and J lost 4, with 15 bases in between. In germline, CDR1 is SGDLS, CDR2 YYNGEE. The CDR3 loop spans 15 amino acids. The CDR3 spells CASSAPGVHADTQYF. The CDR3 bases are TGTGCCAGCAGCGCACCCGGGGTTCACGCAGATACGCAGTATTTT.

The chain carries TRBV7-2 and TRBJ2-1, with a tentative D call TRBD1 (5 bases). CDR1 and CDR2 (germline): SGHTA, FQGNSA. V lost 1 base and J 5 bases, leaving 6 bases between the germline ends. The CDR3 length is 13 residues. Here the CDR3 DNA reads TGTGCCAGCAGCTTAGGACAGAACAATGAGCAGTTCTTC. Encoded protein: CASSLGQNNEQFF.

This clone was seen more than once but under ten times. The chain links TRBV5-8 to TRBJ1-2; 10 bases line up with TRBD1. V shed 4 bases and J 6 bases; nucleotides not matched to a gene: 3. The CDR3 has 13 residues. Germline V gene lookup returns CDR1 SGHTS and CDR2 YDEGEE. The CDR3 DNA sequence: TGTGCCAGCAGCCTCGGACAGGGGGATGGCTACACCTTC. Translated: CASSLGQGDGYTF.

The J gene is TRBJ1-1, the V gene TRBV7-9; D is undetermined. V lost 2 bases and J lost 1, with 5 bases in between. This CDR3 spans 13 amino acids. Germline V gene lookup returns CDR1 SEHNR and CDR2 FQNEAQ (reference sequence). CDR3 sequence reads: CASSLQQNTEAFF. CDR3 DNA: TGTGCCAGCAGCTTACAACAGAACACTGAAGCTTTCTTT.

This chain links TRBV11-3 with TRBJ2-4; D might be TRBD1 (6 bases). Germline values: CDR1 SGHNT, CDR2 YENEEA. The V gene lost 4 bases and the J gene lost 1 base, with 20 bases spanning the gap. CDR3 length: 18 amino acids. CDR3 DNA sequence: TGTGCCAGCAGCTCCGGCCCTTTAGAGGGGGTGGCCAAAAACATTCAGTACTTC. This sequence encodes CASSSGPLEGVAKNIQYF. The variable domain in full, with the rest retrieved from reference TRBV11-3 and TRBJ2-4, is EAGVVQSPRYKIIEKKQPVAFWCNPISGHNTLYWYLQNLGQGPELLIRYENEEAVDDSQLPKDRFSAERLKGVDSTLKIQPAELGDSAVYLCASSSGPLEGVAKNIQYFGAGTRLSVL.

The CDR3 reads CASNRETGNTGELFF. For the CDR3, the DNA is TGTGCCAGTAACCGGGAAACCGGGAACACCGGGGAGCTGTTTTTT. The rearrangement uses TRBV9 and TRBJ2-2, with D tentatively TRBD2 (5 bases). The CDR3 sequence is 15 residues long. With 8 bases removed from V and 1 base from J, the gap between germline ends came to 15 bases. Germline V lookup: CDR1 SGDLS, CDR2 YYNGEE.

The rearrangement uses TRBV10-3 and TRBJ2-1, with TRBD2 matching 7 bases. CDR3 size: 14 residues. The J segment lost 3 bases and the V segment lost 4 bases, leaving 3 bases of the junction unmatched. Germline CDR1 is ENHRY and CDR2 is SYGVKD. The CDR3 loop reads CAISVGTIYNEQFF. The CDR3 DNA reads as TGTGCCATCAGTGTGGGGACTATCTACAATGAGCAGTTCTTC.

CDR3 loop: CASRRDRGPNTEAFF. DNA of the CDR3: TGTGCCAGCAGGCGGGACAGGGGGCCCAACACTGAAGCTTTCTTT. The chain has TRBV5-4 and TRBJ1-1; 12 bases align to TRBD1. CDR1 and CDR2 (germline): SGHNT, YYREEE (reference sequence). V was pared by 5 bases and J by 2 bases, with 4 bases of the junction left unmatched. CDR3 length: 15 residues.

The chain is built from TRBV28 and TRBJ1-5; D is uncertain. This CDR3 has 14 amino acids. Germline values: CDR1 MDHEN, CDR2 SYDVKM. V was shortened by 10 bases and J by 3 bases, with 16 bases between the two germline ends. This CDR3 reads CAITNGSNNQPQHF. The CDR3, as DNA: TGTGCCATAACGAACGGGTCTAACAATCAGCCCCAGCATTTT.

V is TRBV7-9 and J is TRBJ1-2; no definite D call. The CDR3 length is 13 residues. Trimming shortened V by 0 bases and J by 6 bases, and 8 bases separated the two germline ends. Per germline, CDR1 SEHNR and CDR2 FQNEAQ (reference sequence). The CDR3 sequence: CASSLAGNDGYTF. The CDR3 DNA is TGTGCCAGCAGCTTAGCTGGCAATGATGGCTACACCTTC.

V usage is TRBV5-6 and J usage is TRBJ1-2; 10 nucleotides line up with TRBD1. The CDR3 runs to 16 residues. Per the germline V gene, CDR1 is SGHDT and CDR2 is YYEEEE. The junction had 9 bases not matched to a gene; V was cut back by 3 bases and J by 4 bases. CDR3: CASSSTGGLPSYGYTF. The CDR3 DNA is TGTGCCAGCAGCTCGACAGGGGGCCTCCCCAGCTATGGCTACACCTTC.

The chain employs TRBV5-4 and TRBJ2-5; 15 nucleotides agree with TRBD2. The CDR3 consists of 16 residues. Germline loops: CDR1 SGHNT, CDR2 YYREEE (reference sequence). The V and J ends lost 4 bases and 4 bases, in that order; junction bases with no gene match: 5. CDR3 sequence (DNA): TGTGCCAGCAGCCCTGGACTAGCGGGAGGGCTAGAGACCCAGTACTTC. It encodes CASSPGLAGGLETQYF.